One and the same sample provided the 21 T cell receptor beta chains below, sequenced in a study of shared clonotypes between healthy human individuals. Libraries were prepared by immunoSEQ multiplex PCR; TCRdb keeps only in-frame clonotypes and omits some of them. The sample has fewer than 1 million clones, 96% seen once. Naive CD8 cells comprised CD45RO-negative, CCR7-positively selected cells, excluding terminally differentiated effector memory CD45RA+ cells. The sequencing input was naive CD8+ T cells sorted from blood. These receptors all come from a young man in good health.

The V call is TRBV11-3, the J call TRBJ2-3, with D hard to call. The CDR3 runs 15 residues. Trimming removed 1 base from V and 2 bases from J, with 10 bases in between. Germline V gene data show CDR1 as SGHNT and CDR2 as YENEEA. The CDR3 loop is CASSLGYQVTDTQYF. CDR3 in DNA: TGTGCCAGCAGCTTAGGATATCAGGTCACAGATACGCAGTATTTT.

CDR3 in amino acids: CASRAGTGAVYEQFF. The DNA of the CDR3 is TGTGCCAGCAGAGCCGGGACAGGGGCTGTCTATGAGCAGTTCTTC. J is TRBJ2-1 and V is TRBV6-1, with 10 bases lining up with TRBD1. V shed 6 bases, J shed 8 bases, and the junction held 10 bases outside the gene matches. Looked up from germline, CDR1 is MNHNS and CDR2 is SASEGT. This CDR3 contains 15 residues.

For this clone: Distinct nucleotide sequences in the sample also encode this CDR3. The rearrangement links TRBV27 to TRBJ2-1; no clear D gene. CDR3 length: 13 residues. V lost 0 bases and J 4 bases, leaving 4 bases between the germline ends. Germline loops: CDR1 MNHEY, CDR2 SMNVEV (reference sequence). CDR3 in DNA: TGTGCCAGCAGTTTATCGGAGTACAATGAGCAGTTCTTC. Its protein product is CASSLSEYNEQFF.

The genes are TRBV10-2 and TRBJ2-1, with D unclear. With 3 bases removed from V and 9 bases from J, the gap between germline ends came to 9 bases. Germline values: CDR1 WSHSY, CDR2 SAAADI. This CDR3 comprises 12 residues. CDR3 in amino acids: CASSDDVSEQFF. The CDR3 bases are TGCGCCAGCAGTGATGACGTTAGTGAGCAGTTCTTC.

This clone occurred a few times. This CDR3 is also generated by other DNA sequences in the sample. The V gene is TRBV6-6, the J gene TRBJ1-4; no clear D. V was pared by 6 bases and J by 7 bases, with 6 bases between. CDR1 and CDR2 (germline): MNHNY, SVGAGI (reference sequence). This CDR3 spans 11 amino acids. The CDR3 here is CASRTGEKLFF. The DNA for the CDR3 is TGTGCCAGCAGGACGGGTGAAAAACTGTTTTTT.

CDR3 in amino acids: CASSPGITNYGYTF. The CDR3 DNA follows: TGTGCCAGCAGCCCAGGGATAACTAACTATGGCTACACCTTC. The rearrangement joins TRBV7-9 to TRBJ1-2; TRBD1 might be the D (5 bases). Germline CDR1 reads SEHNR; CDR2 reads FQNEAQ (reference sequence). V gave up 5 bases and J gave up 0 bases, with 10 bases separating them. The CDR3 is made up of 14 amino acids.

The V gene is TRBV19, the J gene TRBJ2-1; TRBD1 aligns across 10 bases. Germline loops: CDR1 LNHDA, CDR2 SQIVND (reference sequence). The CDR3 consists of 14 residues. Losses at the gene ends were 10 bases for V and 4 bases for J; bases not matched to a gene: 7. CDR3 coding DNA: TGTGCCACACGCCGGGACAGGGGTTACAATGAGCAGTTCTTC. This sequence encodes CATRRDRGYNEQFF.

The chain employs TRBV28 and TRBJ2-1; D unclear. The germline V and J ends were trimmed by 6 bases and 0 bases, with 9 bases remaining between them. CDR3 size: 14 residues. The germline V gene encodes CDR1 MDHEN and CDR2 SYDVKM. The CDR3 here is CASRRQGSYNEQFF. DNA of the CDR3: TGTGCCAGCAGACGACAAGGCTCCTACAATGAGCAGTTCTTC.

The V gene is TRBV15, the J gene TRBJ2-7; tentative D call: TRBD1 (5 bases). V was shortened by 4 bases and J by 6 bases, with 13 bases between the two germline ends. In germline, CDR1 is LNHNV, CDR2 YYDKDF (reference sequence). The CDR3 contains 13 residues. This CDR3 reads CATSTINRFEQYF. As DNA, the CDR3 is TGTGCCACCAGCACAATAAACAGGTTCGAGCAGTACTTC.

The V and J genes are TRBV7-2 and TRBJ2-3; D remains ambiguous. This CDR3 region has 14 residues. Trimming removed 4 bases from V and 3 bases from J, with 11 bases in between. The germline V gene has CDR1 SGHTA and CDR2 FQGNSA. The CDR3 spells CASSWYPGTDTQYF. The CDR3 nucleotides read TGTGCCAGCAGCTGGTACCCGGGTACAGATACGCAGTATTTT.

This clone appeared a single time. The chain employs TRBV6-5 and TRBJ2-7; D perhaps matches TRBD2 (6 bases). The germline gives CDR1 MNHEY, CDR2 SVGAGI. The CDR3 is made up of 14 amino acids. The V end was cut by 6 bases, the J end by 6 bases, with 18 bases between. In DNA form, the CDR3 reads TGTGCCAGCAGCCATCACCTAGCGTCGGGCGAGCAGTACTTC. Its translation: CASSHHLASGEQYF.

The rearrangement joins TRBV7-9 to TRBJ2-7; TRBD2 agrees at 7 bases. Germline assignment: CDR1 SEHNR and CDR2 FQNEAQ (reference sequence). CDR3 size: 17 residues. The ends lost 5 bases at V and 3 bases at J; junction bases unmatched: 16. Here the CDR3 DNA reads TGTGCCAGCAGCCAGGCCCTGACTGGGAGCGGGATCTACGAGCAGTACTTC. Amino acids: CASSQALTGSGIYEQYF. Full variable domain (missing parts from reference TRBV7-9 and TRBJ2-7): DTGVSQNPRHKITKRGQNVTFRCDPISEHNRLYWYRQTLGQGPEFLTYFQNEAQLEKSRLLSDRFSAERPKGSFSTLEIQRTEQGDSAMYLCASSQALTGSGIYEQYFGPGTRLTVT.

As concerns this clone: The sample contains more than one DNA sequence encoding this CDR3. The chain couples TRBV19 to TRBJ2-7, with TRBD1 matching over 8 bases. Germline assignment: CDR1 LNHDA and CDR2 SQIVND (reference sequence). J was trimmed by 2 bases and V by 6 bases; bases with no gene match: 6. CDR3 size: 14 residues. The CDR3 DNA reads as TGTGCCAGTAGCCCTGGGACAGGTGCCTACGAGCAGTACTTC. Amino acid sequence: CASSPGTGAYEQYF.

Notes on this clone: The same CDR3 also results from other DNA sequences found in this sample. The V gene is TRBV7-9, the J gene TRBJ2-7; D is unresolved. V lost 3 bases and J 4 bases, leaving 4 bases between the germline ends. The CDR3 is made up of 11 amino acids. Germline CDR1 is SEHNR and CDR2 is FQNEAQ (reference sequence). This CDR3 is CASSFSYEQYF. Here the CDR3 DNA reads TGTGCCAGCAGCTTCTCGTACGAGCAGTACTTC.

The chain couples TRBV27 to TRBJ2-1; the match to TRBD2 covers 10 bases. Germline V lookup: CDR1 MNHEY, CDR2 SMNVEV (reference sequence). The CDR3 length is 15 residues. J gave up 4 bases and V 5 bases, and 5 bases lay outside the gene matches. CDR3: CASSTGTSVYNEQFF. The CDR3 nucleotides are TGTGCCAGCAGTACCGGGACTAGCGTTTACAATGAGCAGTTCTTC.

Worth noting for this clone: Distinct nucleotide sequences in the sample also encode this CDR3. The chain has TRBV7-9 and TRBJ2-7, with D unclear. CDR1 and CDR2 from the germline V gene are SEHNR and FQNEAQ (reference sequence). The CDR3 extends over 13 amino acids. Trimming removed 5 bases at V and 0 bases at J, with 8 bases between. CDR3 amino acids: CASSPTVSYEQYF. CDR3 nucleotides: TGTGCCAGCAGCCCGACTGTCTCCTACGAGCAGTACTTC.

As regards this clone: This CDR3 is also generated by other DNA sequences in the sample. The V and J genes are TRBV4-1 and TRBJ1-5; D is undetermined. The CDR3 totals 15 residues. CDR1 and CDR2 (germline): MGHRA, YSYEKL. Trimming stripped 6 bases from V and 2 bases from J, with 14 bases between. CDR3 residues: CASSQERAGNQPQHF. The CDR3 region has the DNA TGCGCCAGCAGTCAGGAAAGGGCTGGCAATCAGCCCCAGCATTTT.

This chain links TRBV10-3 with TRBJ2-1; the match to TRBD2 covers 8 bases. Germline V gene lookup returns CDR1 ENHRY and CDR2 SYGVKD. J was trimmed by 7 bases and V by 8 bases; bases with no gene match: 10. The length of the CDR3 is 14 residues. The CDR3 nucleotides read TGTGCCATCGACACTAGCGGAGTCGGGAATGAGCAGTTCTTC. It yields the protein CAIDTSGVGNEQFF.

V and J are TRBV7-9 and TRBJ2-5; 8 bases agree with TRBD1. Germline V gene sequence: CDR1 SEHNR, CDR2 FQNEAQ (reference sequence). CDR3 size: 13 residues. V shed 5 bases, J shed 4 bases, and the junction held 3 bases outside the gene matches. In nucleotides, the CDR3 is TGTGCCAGCAGCCGGACAGGGAGAGAGACCCAGTACTTC. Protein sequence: CASSRTGRETQYF.

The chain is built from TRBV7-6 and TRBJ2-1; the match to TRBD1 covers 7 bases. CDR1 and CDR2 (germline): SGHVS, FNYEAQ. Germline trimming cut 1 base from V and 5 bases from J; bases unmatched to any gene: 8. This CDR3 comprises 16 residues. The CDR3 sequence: CASSLDWTGTNNEQFF. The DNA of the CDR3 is TGTGCCAGCAGCTTAGATTGGACAGGAACCAACAATGAGCAGTTCTTC.

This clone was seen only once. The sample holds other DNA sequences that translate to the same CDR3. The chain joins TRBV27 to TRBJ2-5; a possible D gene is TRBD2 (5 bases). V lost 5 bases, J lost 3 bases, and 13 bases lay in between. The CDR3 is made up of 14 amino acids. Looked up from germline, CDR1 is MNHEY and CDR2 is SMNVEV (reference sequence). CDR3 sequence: CASSLLAGEETQYF. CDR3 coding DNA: TGTGCCAGCAGTCTCCTCGCCGGGGAAGAGACCCAGTACTTC.